These 2 T cell receptor beta chains originate from one sample sequenced in a study of T cell repertoires in cytomegalovirus infection. Their antigen targets remain unknown. Via MiXCR, TCRdb re-called the reads, giving one row per CDR3 protein. The data hold roughly 920,000 distinct CDR3 sequences, with approximately 31% observed a single time. The source was cultured CD8+ T cells from PBMCs, collected from culture after CMV antigen stimulation. These receptor sequences come from a human donor in good health (CMV status not recorded). Some clones in this sample may be carry-over from other donors' samples.

The CDR3 protein is CASSPGQPRQYF. CDR3 sequence (DNA): TGTGCCAGCAGCCCCGGACAGCCTCGGCAGTACTTC. The chain employs TRBV12-3 or TRBV12-4 and TRBJ2-7, with D maybe TRBD1 (6 bases). The V gene lost 6 bases and the J gene lost 9 bases, with 15 bases spanning the gap. CDR3 length: 12 residues.

This clonotype was detected only a few times. The rearrangement uses TRBV27 and TRBJ2-3, with 9 bases matching TRBD1. CDR1 is MNHEY, CDR2 SMNVEV, per germline (reference sequence). V shed 6 bases, J shed 3 bases, and the junction held 7 bases outside the gene matches. There are 15 residues in the CDR3. The CDR3 nucleotides are TGTGCCAGCAGCACAGGGGGCGTATGGACAGATACGCAGTATTTT. Protein sequence: CASSTGGVWTDTQYF.